This T cell receptor (beta chain) came from a study of T cells in Graves' hyperthyroidism and ophthalmopathy. General study points: Using 13 V-J features, a model discriminated ophthalmopathy from stable hyperthyroidism.

Using RNA transcripts as the source, TCR beta CDR3 regions were amplified. The primer set for the first-round RT-PCR of the TCR CDR3 was HTBI. TCRdb redid the calling of the multiplex PCR reads with MiXCR, one entry per CDR3 protein. The profile covers hundreds of thousands of distinct CDR3 sequences, with around 40% appearing a single time and roughly 31% taken by the ten largest. Pregnant or lactating patients were excluded, as were those with uncontrolled infection or other autoimmune disease. PBMCs stemmed from around 10 ml fresh peripheral blood. The CDR3 contains 13 residues. With 6 bases removed from V and 3 bases from J, the gap between germline ends came to 12 bases. Germline-derived CDR1 and CDR2 are LNHDA and SQIVND (reference sequence). As for this clonotype: Its antigen is still unknown. This may be a read error, as it is one base from a much larger clone.

Sequenced input: blood. The source is a woman aged 40 to 50 with Graves' hyperthyroidism. The chain is built from TRBV19 and TRBJ2-7; D is uncertain. CDR3 bases: TGTGCCAGTAGCGCAAGATTGCACTACGAGCAGTACTTC. Protein sequence: CASSARLHYEQYF. The full variable domain, rest sourced from reference TRBV19 and TRBJ2-7, is DGGITQSPKYLFRKEGQNVTLSCEQNLNHDAMYWYRQDPGQGLRLIYYSQIVNDFQKGDIAEGYSVSREKKESFPLTVTSAQKNPTAFYLCASSARLHYEQYFGPGTRLTVT.